This T cell receptor (beta chain) was identified in a study of cytomegalovirus exposure and HLA in healthy donors. This clone was detected only a few times. The antigen is undetermined. The CDR3 contains 14 residues. With V trimmed by 6 bases and J by 7 bases, 12 bases remained unmatched. The germline CDR1 and CDR2 sequences are MNHNS and SASEGT. The primer mix had 60 Vbeta and 13 Jbeta primers. The table came from immunoSEQ multiplex PCR; TCRdb's copy has only in-frame clones and leaves some out. The sample holds 87,000 or so clones; approximately 80% are singletons and the top ten take approximately 4.4%. Study conclusions and caveats: In a later analysis, donors in an Asian-associated ancestry cluster reportedly had fewer N-insertions in productive TCRs than the cohort mean.

This chain uses TRBV6-1 with TRBJ2-7; 7 nucleotides line up with TRBD2. The clonotype comes from a woman aged 40 to 49 in good health and CMV-seronegative. The material sequenced was PBMCs. DNA for the CDR3: TGTGCCAGCAGGACGGCACCAAGGGAGGGGGAGCAGTACTTC. This translates into CASRTAPREGEQYF.